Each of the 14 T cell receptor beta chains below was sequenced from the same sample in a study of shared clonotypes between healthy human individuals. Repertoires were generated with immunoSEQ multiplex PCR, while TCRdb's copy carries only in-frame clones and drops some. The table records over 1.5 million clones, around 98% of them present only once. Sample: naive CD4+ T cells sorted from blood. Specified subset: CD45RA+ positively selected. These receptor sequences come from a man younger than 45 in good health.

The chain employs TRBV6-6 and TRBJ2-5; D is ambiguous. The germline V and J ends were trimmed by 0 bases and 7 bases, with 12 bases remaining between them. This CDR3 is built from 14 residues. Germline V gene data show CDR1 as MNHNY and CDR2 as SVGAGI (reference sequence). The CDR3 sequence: CASSYSAAPGTQYF. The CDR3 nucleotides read TGTGCCAGCAGTTACTCGGCAGCCCCAGGGACCCAGTACTTC.

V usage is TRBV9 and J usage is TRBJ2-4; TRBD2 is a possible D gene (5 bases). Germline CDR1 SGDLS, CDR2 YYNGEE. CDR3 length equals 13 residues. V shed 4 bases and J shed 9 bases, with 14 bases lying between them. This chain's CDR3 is CASSPLTAGIQYF. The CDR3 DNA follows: TGTGCCAGCAGCCCCTTAACTGCGGGCATTCAGTACTTC.

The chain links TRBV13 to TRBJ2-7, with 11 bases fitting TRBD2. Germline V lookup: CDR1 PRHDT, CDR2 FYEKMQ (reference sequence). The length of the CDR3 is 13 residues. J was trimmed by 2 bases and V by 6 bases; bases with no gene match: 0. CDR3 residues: CASRTSGTYEQYF. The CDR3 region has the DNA TGTGCCAGCAGGACTAGCGGGACCTACGAGCAGTACTTC.

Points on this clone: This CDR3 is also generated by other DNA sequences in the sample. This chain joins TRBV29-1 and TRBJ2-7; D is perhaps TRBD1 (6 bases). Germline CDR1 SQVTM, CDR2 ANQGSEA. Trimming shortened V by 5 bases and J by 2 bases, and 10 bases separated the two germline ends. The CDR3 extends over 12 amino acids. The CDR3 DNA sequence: TGCAGCGTTTTACAGGGCCCCTACGAGCAGTACTTC. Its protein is CSVLQGPYEQYF.

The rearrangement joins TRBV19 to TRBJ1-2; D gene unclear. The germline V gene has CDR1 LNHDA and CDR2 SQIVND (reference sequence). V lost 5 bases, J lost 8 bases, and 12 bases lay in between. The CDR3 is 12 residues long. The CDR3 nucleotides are TGTGCCAGTAGTGGAGACCCCGGGGGCTACACCTTC. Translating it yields CASSGDPGGYTF.

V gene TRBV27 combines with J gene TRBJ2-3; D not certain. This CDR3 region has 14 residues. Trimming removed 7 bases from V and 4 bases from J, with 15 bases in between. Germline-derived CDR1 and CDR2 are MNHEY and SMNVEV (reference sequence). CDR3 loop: CASTRMGSADTQYF. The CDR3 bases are TGTGCCAGCACAAGAATGGGATCCGCAGATACGCAGTATTTT.

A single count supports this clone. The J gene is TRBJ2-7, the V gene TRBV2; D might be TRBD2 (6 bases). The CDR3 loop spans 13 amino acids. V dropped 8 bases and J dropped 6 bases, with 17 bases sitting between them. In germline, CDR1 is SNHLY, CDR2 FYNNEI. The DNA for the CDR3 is TGTGCCAGCTCTCTAGCGACAGAAGGCGAGCAGTACTTC. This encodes CASSLATEGEQYF.

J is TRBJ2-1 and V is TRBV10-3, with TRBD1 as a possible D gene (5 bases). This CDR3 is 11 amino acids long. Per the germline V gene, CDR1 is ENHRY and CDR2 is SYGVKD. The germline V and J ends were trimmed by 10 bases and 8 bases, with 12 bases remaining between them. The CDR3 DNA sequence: TGTGCCACCGGAAGGGGCTATGAGCAGTTCTTC. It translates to CATGRGYEQFF.

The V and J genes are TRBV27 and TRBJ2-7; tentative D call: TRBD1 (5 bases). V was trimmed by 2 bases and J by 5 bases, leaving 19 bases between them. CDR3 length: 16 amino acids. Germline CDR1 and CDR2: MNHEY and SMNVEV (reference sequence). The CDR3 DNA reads TGTGCCAGCAGTTTAGAACTGGCCAGGGCAAGGAACGAGCAGTACTTC. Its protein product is CASSLELARARNEQYF.

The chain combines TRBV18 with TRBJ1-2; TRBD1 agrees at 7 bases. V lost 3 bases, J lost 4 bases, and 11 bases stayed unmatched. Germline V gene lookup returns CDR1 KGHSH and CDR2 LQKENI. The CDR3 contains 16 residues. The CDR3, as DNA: TGTGCCAGCTCACCCCTAGACAGGGACTTTGGCTATGGCTACACCTTC. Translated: CASSPLDRDFGYGYTF. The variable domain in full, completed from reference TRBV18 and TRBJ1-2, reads NAGVMQNPRHLVRRRGQEARLRCSPMKGHSHVYWYRQLPEEGLKFMVYLQKENIIDESGMPKERFSAEFPKEGPSILRIQQVVRGDSAAYFCASSPLDRDFGYGYTFGSGTRLTVV.

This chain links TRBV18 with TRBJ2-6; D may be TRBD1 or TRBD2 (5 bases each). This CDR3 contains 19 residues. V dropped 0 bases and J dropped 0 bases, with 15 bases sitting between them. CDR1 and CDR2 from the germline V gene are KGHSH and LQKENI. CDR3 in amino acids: CASSPPRGVEDSGANVLTF. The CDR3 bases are TGTGCCAGCTCACCACCGAGAGGGGTGGAAGACTCTGGGGCCAACGTCCTGACTTTC.

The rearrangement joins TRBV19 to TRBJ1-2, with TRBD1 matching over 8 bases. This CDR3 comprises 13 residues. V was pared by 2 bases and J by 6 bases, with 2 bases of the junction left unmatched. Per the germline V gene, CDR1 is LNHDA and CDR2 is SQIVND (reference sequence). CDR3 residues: CASSIRTGNGYTF. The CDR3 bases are TGTGCCAGTAGTATAAGGACAGGGAATGGCTACACCTTC.

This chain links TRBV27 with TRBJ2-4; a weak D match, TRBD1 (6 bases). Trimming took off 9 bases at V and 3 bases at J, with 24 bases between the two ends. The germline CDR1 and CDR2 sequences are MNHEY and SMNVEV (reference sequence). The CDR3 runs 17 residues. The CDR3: CARRPGRQVVGKNIQYF. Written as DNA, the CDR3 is TGTGCCAGACGTCCGGGACGACAGGTGGTTGGCAAAAACATTCAGTACTTC.

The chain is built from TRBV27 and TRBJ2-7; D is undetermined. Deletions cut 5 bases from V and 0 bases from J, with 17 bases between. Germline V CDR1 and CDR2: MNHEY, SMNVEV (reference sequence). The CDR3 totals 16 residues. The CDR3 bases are TGTGCCAGCAGTCCGGACCCTCCTGGGCTCTCCTACGAGCAGTACTTC. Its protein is CASSPDPPGLSYEQYF.